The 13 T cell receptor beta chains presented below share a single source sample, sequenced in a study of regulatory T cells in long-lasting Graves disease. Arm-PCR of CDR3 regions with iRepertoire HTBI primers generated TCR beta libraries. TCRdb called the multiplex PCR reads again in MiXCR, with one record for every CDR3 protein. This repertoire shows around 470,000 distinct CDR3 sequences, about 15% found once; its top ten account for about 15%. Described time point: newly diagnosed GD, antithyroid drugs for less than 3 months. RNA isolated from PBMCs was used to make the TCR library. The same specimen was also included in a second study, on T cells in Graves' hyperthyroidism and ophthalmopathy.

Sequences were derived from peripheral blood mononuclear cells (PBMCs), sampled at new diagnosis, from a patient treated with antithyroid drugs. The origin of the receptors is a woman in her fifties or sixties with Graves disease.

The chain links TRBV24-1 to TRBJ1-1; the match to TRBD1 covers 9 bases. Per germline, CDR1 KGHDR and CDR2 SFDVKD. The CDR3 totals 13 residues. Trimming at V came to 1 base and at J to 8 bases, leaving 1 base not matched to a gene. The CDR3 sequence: CATSDFGTGEAFF. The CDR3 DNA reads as TGTGCCACCAGTGATTTCGGGACAGGGGAAGCTTTCTTT.

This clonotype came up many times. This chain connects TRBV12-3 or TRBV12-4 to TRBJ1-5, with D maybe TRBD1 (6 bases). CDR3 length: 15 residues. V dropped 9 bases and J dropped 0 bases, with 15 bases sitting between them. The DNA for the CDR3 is TGTGCCAGTACGACAGGCTTTACTAGCAATCAGCCCCAGCATTTT. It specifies CASTTGFTSNQPQHF.

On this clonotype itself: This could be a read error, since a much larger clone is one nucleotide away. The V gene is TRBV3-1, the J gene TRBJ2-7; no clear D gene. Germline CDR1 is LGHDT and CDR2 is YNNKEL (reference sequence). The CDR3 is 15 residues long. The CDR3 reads CASTQDSLTYNEQYF. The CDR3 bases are TGTGCCAGCACCCAAGACTCCCTGACATACAATGAGCAGTACTTC.

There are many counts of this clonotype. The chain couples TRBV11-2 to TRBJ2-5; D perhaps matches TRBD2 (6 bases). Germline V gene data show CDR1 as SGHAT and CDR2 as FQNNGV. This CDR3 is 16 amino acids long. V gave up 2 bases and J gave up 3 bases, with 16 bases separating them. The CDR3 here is CASSLIGGSREETQYF. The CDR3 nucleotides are TGTGCCAGCAGCTTAATCGGGGGTAGTAGAGAAGAGACCCAGTACTTC.

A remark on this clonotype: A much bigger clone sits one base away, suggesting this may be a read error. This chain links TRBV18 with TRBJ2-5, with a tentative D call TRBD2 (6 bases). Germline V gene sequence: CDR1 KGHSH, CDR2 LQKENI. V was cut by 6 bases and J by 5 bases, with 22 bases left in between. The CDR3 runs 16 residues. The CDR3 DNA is TGTGCCAGCTCGCCTACCTCTAGCGCCGTGCGGGAGACCCAGTACTTC. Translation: CASSPTSSAVRETQYF.

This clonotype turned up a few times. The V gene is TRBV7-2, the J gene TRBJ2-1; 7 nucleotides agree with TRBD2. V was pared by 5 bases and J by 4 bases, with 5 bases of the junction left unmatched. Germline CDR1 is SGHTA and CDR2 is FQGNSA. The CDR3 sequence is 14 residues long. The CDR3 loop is CASSPTSLYNEQFF. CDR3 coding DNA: TGTGCCAGCAGCCCGACTAGCCTTTACAATGAGCAGTTCTTC.

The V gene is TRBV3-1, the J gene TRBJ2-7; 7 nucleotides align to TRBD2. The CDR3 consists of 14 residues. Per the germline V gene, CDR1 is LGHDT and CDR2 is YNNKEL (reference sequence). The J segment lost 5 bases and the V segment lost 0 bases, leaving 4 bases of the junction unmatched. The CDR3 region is CASSQEEAGHEQYF. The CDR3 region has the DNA TGTGCCAGCAGCCAAGAAGAAGCGGGGCACGAGCAGTACTTC.

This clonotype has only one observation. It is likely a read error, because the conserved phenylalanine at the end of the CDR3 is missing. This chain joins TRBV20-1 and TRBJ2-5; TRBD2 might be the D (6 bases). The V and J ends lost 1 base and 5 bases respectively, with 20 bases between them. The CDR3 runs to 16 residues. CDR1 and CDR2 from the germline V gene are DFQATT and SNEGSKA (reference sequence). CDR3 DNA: TGCAGTGCTAGAGGCCCCCAGGGTGGAGGGTGGGAGACCCAGTACCTC. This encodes CSARGPQGGGWETQYL.

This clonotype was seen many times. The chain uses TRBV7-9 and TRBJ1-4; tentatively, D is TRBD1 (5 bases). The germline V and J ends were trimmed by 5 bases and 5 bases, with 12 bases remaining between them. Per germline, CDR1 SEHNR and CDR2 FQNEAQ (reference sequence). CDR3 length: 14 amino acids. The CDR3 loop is CASSPGTGNEKLFF. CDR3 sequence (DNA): TGTGCCAGCAGCCCAGGGACGGGAAATGAAAAACTGTTTTTT.

CDR3: CASTRTVSTTGELFF. CDR3 coding DNA: TGTGCCAGCACTAGGACAGTTAGTACCACCGGGGAGCTGTTTTTT. V is TRBV2 and J is TRBJ2-2, with D perhaps matching TRBD1 (6 bases). Trimming removed 7 bases from V and 4 bases from J, with 16 bases in between. The CDR3 has 15 amino acids. The germline CDR1 and CDR2 sequences are SNHLY and FYNNEI.

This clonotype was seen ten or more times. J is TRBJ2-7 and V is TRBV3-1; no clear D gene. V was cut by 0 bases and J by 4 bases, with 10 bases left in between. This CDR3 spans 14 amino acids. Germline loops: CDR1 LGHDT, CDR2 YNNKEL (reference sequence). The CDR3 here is CASSQEPSLYEQYF. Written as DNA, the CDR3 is TGTGCCAGCAGCCAAGAGCCTAGTCTTTACGAGCAGTACTTC.

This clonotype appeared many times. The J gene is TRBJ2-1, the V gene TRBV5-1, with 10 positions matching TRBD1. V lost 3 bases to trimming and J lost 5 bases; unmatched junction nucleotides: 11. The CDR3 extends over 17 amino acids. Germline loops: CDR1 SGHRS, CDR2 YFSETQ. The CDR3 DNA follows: TGCGCCAGCAGCTCGGGACAGGGGAGTTGGGCCGACAATGAGCAGTTCTTC. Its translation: CASSSGQGSWADNEQFF.

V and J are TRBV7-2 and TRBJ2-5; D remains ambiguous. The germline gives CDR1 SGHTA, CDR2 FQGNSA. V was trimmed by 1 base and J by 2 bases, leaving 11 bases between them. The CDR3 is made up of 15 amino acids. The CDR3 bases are TGTGCCAGCAGCTTAGTGGGTAACGTACAAGAGACCCAGTACTTC. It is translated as CASSLVGNVQETQYF.